The text below deals with one TCR beta chain. The sample originates from a study of patients and donors after allogeneic stem cell transplantation. Trimming cost V 2 bases and J 4 bases; bases outside gene matches: 19. The V gene's germline CDR1 is MNHEY and CDR2 SVGAGI. CDR3 length equals 19 residues. TCRdb fed the RT-PCR reads into MiXCR, producing one record per CDR3 protein. The sample lists approximately 140,000 distinct CDR3 sequences, roughly 35% occurring once. The sequence came from a human donor who was either an allogeneic HSCT recipient or a stem cell or donor lymphocyte infusion donor (not recorded which). It is not recorded whose cells these are; they may come from a transplant donor. The material sequenced was blood, either unsorted or a sorted T cell fraction (not recorded which). V usage is TRBV6-5 and J usage is TRBJ1-2, with 7 bases lining up with TRBD1. DNA for the CDR3: TGTGCCAGCAGTTACCACTCCCGGGGGGGCAGGGGGTATGGCTATGGCTACACCTTC. Translation: CASSYHSRGGRGYGYGYTF.